The present TCR beta chain was sequenced within a study of T cell responses to AZD1222 COVID-19 vaccine. Study background: Second doses were pooled across both intervals (about 4 or about 12 weeks).

About this clone itself: Its antigen is not known.

TCRdb's table, derived via immunoSEQ multiplex PCR, lists solely in-frame clones and lacks some. The sample records around 140,000 clones, 85% to 95% being singletons. Germline V gene lookup returns CDR1 MNHEY and CDR2 SVGEGT. V gave up 4 bases and J gave up 3 bases, with 7 bases separating them. The CDR3 loop spans 13 amino acids. General study findings and limits: Donors were chiefly white British, with a greater number of females, and clonal diversity was perhaps underestimated. Repertoires were sampled only after the peak T cell response.

This TCR derives from an adult in good health. Source: peripheral blood, taken on day 0 of AZD1222 vaccination. The V and J genes are TRBV6-2 or TRBV6-3 and TRBJ2-1; D unclear. The CDR3 sequence: CASSSPFYNEQFF. The CDR3 bases are TGTGCCAGCAGTTCGCCCTTCTACAATGAGCAGTTCTTC.